This TCR beta chain was identified in a study of T cells in tumors after PD-1 blockade. Study overall: Patients had no prior checkpoint blockade, systemic immunosuppressants, or anti-cancer therapy within 4 weeks. Each patient got pembrolizumab 200 mg every 3 weeks or cemiplimab 350 mg every 2 weeks. Whole-study results and caveats: Peripheral recruitment is suggested, as some novel exhausted tumor clones were in pre-treatment blood.

Genomic DNA template from tumor biopsies or peripheral blood, about 600 ng to 6,004 ng input. Clones were sequenced by immunoSEQ multiplex PCR, and TCRdb holds only the in-frame ones, with some missing. Of roughly 48,000 clones listed, over 75% were seen once; the top ten hold 4% to 5%. In the case of this clone: Its antigen is unidentified.

The germline gives CDR1 SGHNT, CDR2 YYREEE (reference sequence). V was shortened by 0 bases and J by 3 bases, with 10 bases between the two germline ends. This CDR3 comprises 14 residues. This sequence originates from a human donor with basal cell carcinoma. The V gene is TRBV5-4, the J gene TRBJ2-7; D is unclear. This sample comprised PBMCs, obtained before anti-PD-1 treatment. CDR3 sequence (DNA): TGTGCCAGCAGCTTGGTGACCGAACACTACGAGCAGTACTTC. Translating it yields CASSLVTEHYEQYF.